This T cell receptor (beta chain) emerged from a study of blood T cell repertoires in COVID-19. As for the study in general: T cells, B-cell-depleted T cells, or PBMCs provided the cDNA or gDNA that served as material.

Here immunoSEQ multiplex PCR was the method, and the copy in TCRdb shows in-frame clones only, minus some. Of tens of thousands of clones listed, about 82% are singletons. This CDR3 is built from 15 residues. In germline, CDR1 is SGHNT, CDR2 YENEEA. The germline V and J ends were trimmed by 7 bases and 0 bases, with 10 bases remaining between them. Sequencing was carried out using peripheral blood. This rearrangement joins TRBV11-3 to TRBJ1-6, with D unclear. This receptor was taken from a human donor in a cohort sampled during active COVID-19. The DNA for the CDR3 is TGTGCCAGCAACGTAGGGAGCTCCTATAATTCACCCCTCCACTTT. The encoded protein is CASNVGSSYNSPLHF. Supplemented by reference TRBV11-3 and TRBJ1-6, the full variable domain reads EAGVVQSPRYKIIEKKQPVAFWCNPISGHNTLYWYLQNLGQGPELLIRYENEEAVDDSQLPKDRFSAERLKGVDSTLKIQPAELGDSAVYLCASNVGSSYNSPLHFGNGTRLTVT.